This T cell receptor (beta chain) stems from a study of blood T cell repertoires in COVID-19 (dated by TCRdb to the early 2020s). Background on the whole study: Samples covering the acute and convalescent phases of COVID-19 were provided by collaborators in the United States, Italy and Spain. The prospective study material was composed of cDNA or gDNA derived from T cells, B-cell-depleted T cells, or PBMCs. Subjects who had been exposed to COVID-19, were actively infected with it, or had recovered from it provided the deeply sampled blood TCRbeta repertoires that made up the dataset. The repertoires were released in a freely available public database meant as a resource for research on the immune response to SARS-CoV-2. The samples were drawn from the first 160 participants of the ongoing ImmuneRACE study and from some 1,300 subjects provided by 6 global collaborators. Sample metadata almost always included a de-identified subject ID, COVID-19 status, age in years and sex. HLA class I and class II types, where available, came from metadata supplied by the sample provider rather than from assay-based typing.

TCRbeta CDR3 regions were amplified from genomic DNA by means of the immunoSEQ Assay, a bias-controlled multiplex PCR. From the authors' description of their analysis: The number of nucleated cells in each sample was estimated by amplification of reference gene primers within the assay. Sequence reads were collapsed and filtered to measure the absolute abundance of every unique TCRbeta CDR3 rearrangement. For each sample, productive Simpson clonality was calculated as the square root of Simpson's diversity index over productive rearrangements. In its TCRdb copy, this immuneACCESS table keeps in-frame sequences only and misses some clones. Where compared with another copy, unresolved V genes explain less than half of these, and the others have no known cause. The V and J calls and clone size are taken from that table; D and trimming were inferred from the DNA. In all, the sample holds 410,000 or so clones, and approximately 90% of those were seen once. 1.5% to 1.8% of the sample is held by the ten biggest clonotypes.

Overall results and qualifications from the work: How much clinical and demographic metadata was included differed by source and by participant, and the metadata was provided uncurated.

Worth noting for this clone: Which antigen it targets is not known. Base qualities were left out, and no much larger clone turns up one base away.

One collaborating source in Seattle enrolled patients while the patients were actively infected and followed the patients over time throughout the course of disease. Whole blood was collected in K2EDTA tubes by collaborating institutions according to the institutions' own protocols. For TCRbeta analysis, collaborators shipped samples as frozen whole blood, isolated PBMCs, or DNA extracted from either of those sample types. CDR1 SGHRS and CDR2 YFSETQ are derived from the germline V gene. The CDR3 numbers 15 residues from cysteine through phenylalanine. Only the CDR3 region is kept as DNA, spanning 45 bases read in frame from base 1. V is pared back by 4 bases and J by 4 bases, with 15 bases lying between the germline termini.

The sequenced sample was peripheral blood. The receptor was derived from a middle-aged woman with COVID-19, enrolled during active disease. The rearrangement joined TRBV5-1 to TRBJ1-3; the D region possibly corresponds to TRBD1 (6 bases align). The CDR3 region reads CASSPHGGPGNTIYF. The DNA sequence is TGCGCCAGCAGCCCCCACGGGGGGCCCGGAAACACCATATATTTT.